This is a list of T cell receptor beta chains from one sample in a study of post-analysis software for immune sequencing data. TCRdb used MiXCR to reprocess the PCR reads, holding one entry per CDR3 protein. The sample lists about 500,000 distinct CDR3 sequences, roughly 46% seen once, with 9.5% to 13% in the top ten. Sequencing was performed on blood. These TCRs come from a girl aged 10 to 17 with multiple sclerosis. Both conserved end residues are part of each CDR3. D genes are given only for firm matches. The size field is filled for only some rows; it gives once, few, many or a size class.

clone size | D gene | J gene | V gene | CDR3 DNA | CDR3 protein
NA | NA | TRBJ2-1 | TRBV7-2 | TGTGCCAGCAGCTTAGCGGACCTGAATGAGCAGTTCTTC | CASSLADLNEQFF
NA | NA | TRBJ2-3 | TRBV6-6 | TGTGCCAGCAGTGTGACATCTAGCACAGATACGCAGTATTTT | CASSVTSSTDTQYF
few | NA | TRBJ2-1 | TRBV7-3 | TGTGCCAGCAGCTTTATGGTACTGGGACCGCCCTACAATGAGCAGTTCTTC | CASSFMVLGPPYNEQFF
NA | TRBD2 | TRBJ2-1 | TRBV2 | TGTGCCAGCAGTGAAGAGGTAGCGGGTTACAATGAGCAGTTCTTC | CASSEEVAGYNEQFF
NA | NA | TRBJ1-1 | TRBV7-9 | TGTGCCAGCAGCTTAGCCCGGGGGCTGGACACTGAAGCTTTCTTT | CASSLARGLDTEAFF
few | TRBD1 | TRBJ2-1 | TRBV5-1 | TGCGCCAGCAGCTTGCAGGGGGCAGTAGTGAATGAGCAGTTCTTC | CASSLQGAVVNEQFF
NA | TRBD1 | TRBJ1-2 | TRBV10-3 | TGTGCCATCAGTGAGCCGCGGGGGACAGGGGCCGGCTACACCTTC | CAISEPRGTGAGYTF
few | TRBD2 | TRBJ2-1 | TRBV4-1 | TGCGCCAGCAGTCTATACCAGATCACTAGCGGGAGAGGCAATGAGCAGTTCTTC | CASSLYQITSGRGNEQFF
NA | TRBD1 | TRBJ1-2 | TRBV20-1 | TGCAGTGCTAGAACAGGGGGCCTGGGCTACACCTTC | CSARTGGLGYTF
NA | NA | TRBJ1-5 | TRBV4-1 | TGCGCCAGCAGCCAAGGCCAGGGGAATGTACAGCCCCAGCATTTT | CASSQGQGNVQPQHF
NA | TRBD2 | TRBJ2-1 | TRBV28 | TGTGCCAGCAGTTTCCTCCGCCTGAGCGGGGGTGGGAATGAGCAGTTCTTC | CASSFLRLSGGGNEQFF
NA | TRBD1 | TRBJ2-1 | TRBV7-2 | TGTGCCAGCAGCTGGGGACAGGGGGACAATGAGCAGTTCTTC | CASSWGQGDNEQFF
few | NA | TRBJ2-7 | TRBV15 | TGTGCCACCAGCAGAGAGGGGGGGACAGGTCCAACCTACGAGCAGTACTTC | CATSREGGTGPTYEQYF
NA | TRBD1 | TRBJ2-7 | TRBV7-9 | TGTGCCAGCAGCGCCGACAGGGGACACCCCGTTCGGCAGTACTTC | CASSADRGHPVRQYF
NA | TRBD2 | TRBJ2-7 | TRBV7-9 | TGTGCCAGCAGCTTAGGGAGTAGCGGGAGTCCTTACGAGCAGTACTTC | CASSLGSSGSPYEQYF
few | NA | TRBJ2-7 | TRBV20-1 | TGCAGTGCGAGGACAGCCTCCTACGAGCAGTACTTC | CSARTASYEQYF